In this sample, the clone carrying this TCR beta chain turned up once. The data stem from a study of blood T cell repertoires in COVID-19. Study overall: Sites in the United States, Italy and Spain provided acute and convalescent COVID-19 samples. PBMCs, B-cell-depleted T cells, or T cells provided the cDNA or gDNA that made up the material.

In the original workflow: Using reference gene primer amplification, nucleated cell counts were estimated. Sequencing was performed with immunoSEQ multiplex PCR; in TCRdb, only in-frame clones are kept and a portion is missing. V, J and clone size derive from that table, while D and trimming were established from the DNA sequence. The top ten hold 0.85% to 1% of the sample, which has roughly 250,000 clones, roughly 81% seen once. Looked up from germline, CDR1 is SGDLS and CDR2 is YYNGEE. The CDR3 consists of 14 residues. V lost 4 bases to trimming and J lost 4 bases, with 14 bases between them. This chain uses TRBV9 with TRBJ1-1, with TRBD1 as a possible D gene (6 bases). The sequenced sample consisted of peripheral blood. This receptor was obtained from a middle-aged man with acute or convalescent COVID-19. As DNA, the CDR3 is TGTGCCAGCAGCTGGGAGGGGGGTGGCACTGAAGCTTTCTTT. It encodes CASSWEGGGTEAFF.